This record concerns one T cell receptor (beta chain) sequence. The target antigen is unknown. This sample is part of a study of cytomegalovirus exposure and HLA in healthy donors. This CDR3 comprises 15 residues. From germline, CDR1 is MNHNY and CDR2 SVGAGI (reference sequence). V was pared by 6 bases and J by 3 bases, with 5 bases of the junction left unmatched. The table came from immunoSEQ multiplex PCR; TCRdb's copy has only in-frame clones and leaves some out. The sample consists of about 73,000 clones, roughly 90% of them appearing once. Study results and caveats: Most sequenced TCRs were rare (though some public TCRs occurred in many donors). For cytomegalovirus status, the classifier reportedly gave diagnoses with high specificity and sensitivity. In a later analysis, first-cohort TCR clusters were found to tend to co-occur in the approximately 110 validation repertoires.

This sequence originates from a woman between 18 and 29 years old in good health and CMV-seropositive. The chain employs TRBV6-6 and TRBJ1-5; 10 bases fit TRBD1. Sequencing used PBMCs. CDR3 region: CASSRTGGDNQPQHF. The CDR3 nucleotides read TGTGCCAGCAGCCGGACAGGGGGTGACAATCAGCCCCAGCATTTT.